This T cell receptor beta chain was sequenced in a study of blood T cell repertoires in COVID-19. Study background: Some COVID-19 samples were acute and others convalescent; all came from the United States, Italy and Spain. T cells, B-cell-depleted T cells, or PBMCs supplied cDNA or gDNA.

In the original processing: From reference gene primer amplification, estimates of nucleated cell counts were derived. Here immunoSEQ multiplex PCR was the method, and the copy in TCRdb shows in-frame clones only, minus some. D and trimming were read from the DNA, whereas the V and J calls and clone size are those reported in that table. The sample has 300,000 to 350,000 clones, about 90% seen once. This TCR derives from a woman aged 25-40 years with COVID-19, enrolled during active disease. Sequenced sample: peripheral blood.

CDR3 DNA: TGTGCCAGCAGCCAGGACAGACTCTCCTACGAGCAGTACTTC. This encodes CASSQDRLSYEQYF. This sequence joins TRBV3-1 (or the pseudogene TRBV3-2) and TRBJ2-7; D perhaps matches TRBD1 (6 bases). This CDR3 contains 14 residues. Germline CDR1 and CDR2: LGHDT and YNNKEL (reference sequence). V was trimmed by 3 bases and J by 0 bases, leaving 9 bases between them.